Here is one TCR beta chain with its context. This sample is part of a study of blood T cell repertoires in COVID-19. TCRdb's table, derived via immunoSEQ multiplex PCR, lists solely in-frame clones and lacks some. Of roughly 340,000 clones listed, around 87% are singletons. The sample taken for sequencing was PBMCs or T cells enriched from blood (not recorded which). The origin of this receptor is a man younger than 30 who had recovered from COVID-19.

This CDR3 reads CAWSLTSGWNEQFF. As DNA, the CDR3 is TGTGCCTGGAGTCTAACTAGCGGATGGAATGAGCAGTTCTTC. The gene calls are TRBV30 and TRBJ2-1; 8 nucleotides agree with TRBD2. The CDR3 is 14 residues long. Germline CDR1 and CDR2: GTSNPN and SVGIG (reference sequence). V trimming: 2 bases; J trimming: 7 bases; junction bases outside the gene matches: 7.